The following is a TCR beta chain sequence with its context. This clone's antigen is unknown. Base quality data are lacking; no much larger clone is found one base away. Patients with autoimmune disease history or receiving systemic immunosuppression were excluded from the trial. Peripheral blood for TCR sequencing was collected from all dose cohorts at baseline, on cycle 4 day 1, and on cycle 7 day 1. Samples came from an open-label, multicenter, first-in-human phase I dose-escalation trial of ivuxolimab. Adults with locally advanced or metastatic melanoma, renal cell, hepatocellular, or head and neck squamous cell carcinoma were enrolled in the trial. Before TCR sequencing, CD4+ T cells and CD8+ T cells from peripheral blood were sorted into separate populations. This entry comes from a study of OX40 agonist ivuxolimab in advanced cancers. Context from the whole study: Ivuxolimab was a fully human IgG2 agonistic monoclonal antibody targeting the costimulatory receptor OX40 (CD134). Intravenous ivuxolimab was administered to patients every 2 weeks at six dose levels: 0.01, 0.1, 0.3, 1.5, 3 and 10 mg/kg. Among the roughly 52 dose-escalation patients, around 20 had hepatocellular carcinoma, some 15 melanoma, 9 renal cell carcinoma and 9 head and neck cancer. The dose-escalation cohort was 82.7% male with a mean age of about 58 years, ranging from roughly 23 to 80. Patients were allowed to have had prior anti-PD-1, anti-PD-L1 or anti-CTLA-4 therapy, and around 40% of the dose-escalation patients had previously received checkpoint inhibitors. Partial responses were achieved by three dose-escalation patients, of whom one had hepatocellular carcinoma and two had cutaneous melanoma. Peripheral TCRbeta sequencing was intended to test whether TCR sequence diversity was altered and clonal T-cell expansion was caused by ivuxolimab. The paper describes the monotherapy dose-escalation part (N ≈ 51 patients) of the phase I trial of ivuxolimab.

To sequence the TCRbeta CDR3 region, genomic DNA was isolated from the sorted cells. The immunoSEQ Assay was used to sequence the TCRbeta CDR3 regions. In its TCRdb copy, this immuneACCESS table keeps in-frame sequences only and misses some clones. Where compared with another copy, unresolved V genes explain less than half of these, and the others have no known cause. A total of tens of thousands of clones appear in this sample, approximately 89% of them only once. Approximately 0.2% of the sample comes from the top ten. Taken from the germline V gene (reference sequence), the CDR1 and CDR2 loops are GTSNPN and SVGIG. The junction carries 5 bases between V and J, which are trimmed by 2 bases and 3 bases respectively. The CDR3 runs 13 residues from the cysteine to the phenylalanine. Just the 39-base CDR3 DNA is kept, in frame starting at base 1. Results the study describes overall, beyond this receptor: The antigen specificity of the peripheral T cells that underwent clonal expansion was not determined. In the 0.1-3.0 mg/kg groups, partial responders had among the lowest normalized peripheral clonal expansion, particularly in CD8+ T cells. At doses from 0.1 to 3.0 mg/kg, clonal expansion was seen in both CD4+ and CD8+ blood T cells between baseline and week 6. Low levels of normalized T-cell clonal expansion were also seen in some patients who did not respond. After ivuxolimab, expanded clones were on average more numerous among CD8+ T cells than among CD4+ T cells.

Sample: CD4+ or CD8+ T cells sorted from blood, taken in a trial of the OX40 agonist ivuxolimab. This sequence was found in an adult with an advanced solid tumor such as melanoma, head and neck, liver or kidney cancer. The sequence joins TRBV30 to TRBJ1-6, with the D segment identity uncertain. This receptor has the CDR3 CAWSIIYNSPLHF. Here is the DNA: TGTGCCTGGAGTATCATCTATAATTCACCCCTCCACTTT.